The entry that follows covers one T cell receptor beta chain sequence. Antigen: not known. Produced via immunoSEQ multiplex PCR; TCRdb's table is partial and in-frame only. The sample includes roughly 45,000 clones, over 85% seen only once; the top ten take more than 1.5%. Germline values: CDR1 KGHSH, CDR2 LQKENI. This CDR3 region has 16 residues. V was clipped by 8 bases and J by 2 bases, with 21 bases between them. The data derive from a study of graft-versus-host responses after intestinal transplantation. On the study more broadly: Following induction with anti-thymocyte globulin, all recipients were given tacrolimus and steroids for two to three years. Study outcomes and limitations: Allograft clonal ratios (graft-versus-host to host-versus-graft) were high in patients who had graft-donor T cell macrochimerism.

The rearrangement links TRBV18 to TRBJ1-1; D is perhaps TRBD1 (5 bases). This TCR came from a human patient who received an intestinal transplant, so some T cells may come from the graft donor. The starting material was PBMCs, obtained more than 310 days after intestinal transplant. This CDR3 reads CASPRQGLDINTEAFF. In DNA form, the CDR3 reads TGTGCCAGCCCACGTCAGGGTCTTGACATAAACACTGAAGCTTTCTTT.